This T cell receptor (beta chain) originates from a study of blood T cell repertoires in COVID-19. In the study overall: The origin of the acute and convalescent COVID-19 samples was the United States, Italy and Spain.

Grouping used clinical history reported by participants in a survey and questionnaire. Trimming took off 0 bases at V and 9 bases at J, with 13 bases between the two ends. This CDR3 has 15 amino acids. The germline gives CDR1 SGHRS, CDR2 YFSETQ. Source study methods: By means of reference gene primer amplification, nucleated cell counts were estimated. Clones were read by immunoSEQ multiplex PCR, and TCRdb kept only the in-frame ones, dropping some. The V and J calls and the clone size are those of that table, but D and trimming were determined from the DNA. The table has over 150,000 clones, approximately 84% seen once; the top ten hold 3.2%.

Sequenced sample: PBMCs or T cells enriched from blood (not recorded which). The TCR was taken from a young woman who had recovered from COVID-19. V and J are TRBV5-1 and TRBJ1-6, with TRBD1 as a possible D gene (5 bases). CDR3 region: CASSLEQGSASPLHF. CDR3 nucleotide sequence: TGCGCCAGCAGCTTGGAGCAGGGATCGGCTTCACCCCTCCACTTT.